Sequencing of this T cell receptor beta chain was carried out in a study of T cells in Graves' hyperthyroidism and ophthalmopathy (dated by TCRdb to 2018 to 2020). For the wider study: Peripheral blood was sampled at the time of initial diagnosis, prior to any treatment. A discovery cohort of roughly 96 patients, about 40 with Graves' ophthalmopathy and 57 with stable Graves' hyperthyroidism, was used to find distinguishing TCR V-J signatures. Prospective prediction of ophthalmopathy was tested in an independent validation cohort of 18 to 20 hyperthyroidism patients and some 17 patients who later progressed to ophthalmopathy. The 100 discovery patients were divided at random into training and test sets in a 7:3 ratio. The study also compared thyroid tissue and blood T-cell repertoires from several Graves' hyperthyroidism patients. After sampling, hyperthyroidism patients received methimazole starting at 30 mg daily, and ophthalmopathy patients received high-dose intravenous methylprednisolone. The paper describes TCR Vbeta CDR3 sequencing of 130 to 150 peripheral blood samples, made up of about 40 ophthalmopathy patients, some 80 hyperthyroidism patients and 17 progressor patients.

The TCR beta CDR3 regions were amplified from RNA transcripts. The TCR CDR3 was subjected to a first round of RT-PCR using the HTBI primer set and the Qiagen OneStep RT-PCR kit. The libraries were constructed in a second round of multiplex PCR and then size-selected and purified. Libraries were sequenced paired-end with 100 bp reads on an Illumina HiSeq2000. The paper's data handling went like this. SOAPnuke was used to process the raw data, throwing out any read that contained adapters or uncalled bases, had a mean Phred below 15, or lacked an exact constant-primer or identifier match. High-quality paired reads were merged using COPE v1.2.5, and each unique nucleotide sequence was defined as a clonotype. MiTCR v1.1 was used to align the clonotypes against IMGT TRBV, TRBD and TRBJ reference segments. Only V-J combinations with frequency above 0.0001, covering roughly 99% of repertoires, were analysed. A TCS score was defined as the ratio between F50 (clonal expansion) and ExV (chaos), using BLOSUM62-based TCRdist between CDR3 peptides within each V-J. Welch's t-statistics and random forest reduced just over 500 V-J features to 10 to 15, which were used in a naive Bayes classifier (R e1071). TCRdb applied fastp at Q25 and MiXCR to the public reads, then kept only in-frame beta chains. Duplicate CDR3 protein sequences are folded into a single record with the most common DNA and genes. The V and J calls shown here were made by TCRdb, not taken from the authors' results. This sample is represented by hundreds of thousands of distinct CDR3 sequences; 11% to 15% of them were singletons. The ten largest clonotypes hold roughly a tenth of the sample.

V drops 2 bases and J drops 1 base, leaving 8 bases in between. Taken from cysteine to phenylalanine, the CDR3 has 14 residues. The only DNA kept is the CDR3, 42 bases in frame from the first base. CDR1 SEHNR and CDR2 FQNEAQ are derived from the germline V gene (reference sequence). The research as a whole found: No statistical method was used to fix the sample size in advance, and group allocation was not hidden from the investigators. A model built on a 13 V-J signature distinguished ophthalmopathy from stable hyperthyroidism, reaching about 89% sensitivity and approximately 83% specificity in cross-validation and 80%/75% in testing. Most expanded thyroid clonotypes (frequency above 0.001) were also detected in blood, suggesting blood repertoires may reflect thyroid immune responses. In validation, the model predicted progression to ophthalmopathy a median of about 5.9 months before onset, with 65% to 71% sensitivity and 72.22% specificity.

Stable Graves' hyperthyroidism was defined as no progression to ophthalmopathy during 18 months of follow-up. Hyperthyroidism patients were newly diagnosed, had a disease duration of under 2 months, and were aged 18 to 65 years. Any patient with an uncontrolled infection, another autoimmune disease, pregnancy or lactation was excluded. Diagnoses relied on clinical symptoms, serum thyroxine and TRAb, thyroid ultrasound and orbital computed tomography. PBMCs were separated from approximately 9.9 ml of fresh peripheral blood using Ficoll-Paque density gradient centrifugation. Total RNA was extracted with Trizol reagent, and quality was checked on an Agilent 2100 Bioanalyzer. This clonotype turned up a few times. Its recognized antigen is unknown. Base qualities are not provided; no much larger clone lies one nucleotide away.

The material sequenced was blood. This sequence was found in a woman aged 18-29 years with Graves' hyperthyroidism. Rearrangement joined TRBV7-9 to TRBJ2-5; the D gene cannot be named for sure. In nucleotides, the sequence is TGTGCCAGCAGCTTATTTGGGTCCCAAGAGACCCAGTACTTC. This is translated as CASSLFGSQETQYF.